This T cell receptor beta chain comes out of a study of blood T cell repertoires in COVID-19. On the study more broadly: From the United States, Italy and Spain came samples of acute and convalescent COVID-19. Sources were T cells, B-cell-depleted T cells, or PBMCs; the material itself was cDNA or gDNA.

This clone has just one count. Patients of the Seattle cohort, enrolled during active infection, were followed longitudinally. CDR1 and CDR2 (germline): SNHLY, FYNNEI. The CDR3 covers 18 residues. V shed 8 bases, J shed 4 bases, and the junction held 21 bases outside the gene matches. Methods used by the authors: Estimation of nucleated cell counts relied on the amplification of reference gene primers. TCRdb's copy holds only in-frame clones and misses some; the assay was immunoSEQ multiplex PCR. V, J and clone size reflect that table, while D and trimming were determined from the DNA. The table includes roughly 350,000 clones, around 87% detected once.

The receptor's source is a woman under 40 with COVID-19, enrolled during active disease. The V call is TRBV2, the J call TRBJ2-3, with 7 bases identical to TRBD1. The specimen sequenced was peripheral blood. As DNA, the CDR3 is TGTGCCAGCCCAGGGGGTGTCCTGGGGGCGACCTTTTCAGATACGCAGTATTTT. Protein sequence: CASPGGVLGATFSDTQYF.